A single sample is the source of the 2 T cell receptor beta chains below, sequenced in a study of blood T cell repertoires in COVID-19. Generated by immunoSEQ multiplex PCR, the TCRdb table keeps only in-frame clones and is missing some. The sample yields about 200,000 clones, more than 70% seen once. The sequencing sample was made of peripheral blood. These TCRs come from a woman in her 40s who had recovered from COVID-19.

The J gene is TRBJ2-1, the V gene TRBV19, with TRBD2 matching over 8 bases. The CDR3 contains 21 residues. Unmatched junction bases numbered 21, after V lost 3 bases and J lost 2 bases. In germline, CDR1 is LNHDA, CDR2 SQIVND (reference sequence). The CDR3 sequence is CASSIDSKAGVPLPTYNEQFF. The CDR3, as DNA: TGTGCCAGTAGTATCGACTCTAAAGCGGGAGTTCCCCTCCCAACCTACAATGAGCAGTTCTTC.

The chain links TRBV7-2 to TRBJ2-3; the match to TRBD2 covers 13 bases. V was pared by 5 bases and J by 3 bases, with 14 bases of the junction left unmatched. The CDR3 has 19 residues. CDR1 is SGHTA and CDR2 is FQGNSA in the germline V gene. This CDR3 is CASSVLPLTSGRGTDTQYF. The CDR3 DNA reads TGTGCCAGCAGCGTACTCCCACTAACTAGCGGGAGGGGAACAGATACGCAGTATTTT.